The sequence of this T cell receptor beta chain was determined in a study of blood T cell repertoires in COVID-19. Whole-study context: The cDNA or gDNA used as material had been derived from T cells, B-cell-depleted T cells, or PBMCs.

This clone occurred a few times. Repertoires were generated with immunoSEQ multiplex PCR, while TCRdb's copy carries only in-frame clones and drops some. The sample has over 10,000 clones, approximately 89% seen once. The CDR3 length is 14 residues. Germline lookup yields CDR1 LGHDT and CDR2 YNNKEL (reference sequence). V was clipped by 3 bases and J by 11 bases; unmatched bases: 12. The chain uses TRBV3-1 (or the pseudogene TRBV3-2) and TRBJ2-7; 8 bases are a match to TRBD1. The sample taken for sequencing was peripheral blood. The clonotype was recovered from a human donor in a cohort sampled during active COVID-19. CDR3 sequence reads: CASSHDRGSTREYF. CDR3 coding DNA: TGTGCCAGCAGCCATGACAGGGGCTCTACGAGGGAGTACTTC.